This T cell receptor (beta chain) was identified in a study of Ad26.COV2.S vaccination and SARS-CoV-2 variants. Study background: Once or twice, 56 days apart, Ad26.COV2.S was delivered intramuscularly. Study-level results: Following vaccination, spike-specific CD8+ and CD4+ T cell responses reportedly exhibited substantial breadth.

Specified treatment: some 20 received Ad26.COV2.S at low or high dose, single or two shots; 5 received placebo; per-sample allocation not given. Collection of samples fell on day 63 after the first vaccine or placebo injection. Wuhan-strain spike was delivered by a replication-incompetent Ad26 vector. This clone was detected once. Its antigen is undetermined. Germline V CDR1 and CDR2: MRHNA, SNTAGT. The CDR3 sequence is 16 residues long. The V segment lost 5 bases and the J segment 2 bases; nucleotides outside the gene matches: 7. The protocol was immunoSEQ multiplex PCR, while the TCRdb copy is restricted to in-frame clones and leaves out a portion. The table includes a few hundred thousand clones, roughly 85% detected once.

The source is a person aged 18-60 years who received the Ad26.COV2.S COVID-19 vaccine or a placebo. This sequence joins TRBV6-4 and TRBJ2-3; the match to TRBD2 covers 10 bases. This sample comprised peripheral blood, obtained in a trial of Ad26.COV2.S vaccine versus placebo. In nucleotides, the CDR3 is TGTGCCAGCAGTAACCAGCGGGAGGGGAACACAGATACGCAGTATTTT. This sequence encodes CASSNQREGNTDTQYF.